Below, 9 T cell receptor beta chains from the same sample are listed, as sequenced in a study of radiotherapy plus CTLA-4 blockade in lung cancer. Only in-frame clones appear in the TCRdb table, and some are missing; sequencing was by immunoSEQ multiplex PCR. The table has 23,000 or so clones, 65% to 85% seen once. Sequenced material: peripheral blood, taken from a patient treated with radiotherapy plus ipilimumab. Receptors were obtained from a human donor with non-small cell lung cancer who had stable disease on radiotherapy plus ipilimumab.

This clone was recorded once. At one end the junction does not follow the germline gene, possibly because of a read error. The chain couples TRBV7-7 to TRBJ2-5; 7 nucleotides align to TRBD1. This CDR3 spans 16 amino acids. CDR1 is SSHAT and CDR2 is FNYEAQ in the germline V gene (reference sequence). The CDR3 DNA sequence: TGTGCTAGCAGCTTAGGGCCAAGGGGGCGCTTCCAGACCCAGTACTTC. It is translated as CASSLGPRGRFQTQYF.

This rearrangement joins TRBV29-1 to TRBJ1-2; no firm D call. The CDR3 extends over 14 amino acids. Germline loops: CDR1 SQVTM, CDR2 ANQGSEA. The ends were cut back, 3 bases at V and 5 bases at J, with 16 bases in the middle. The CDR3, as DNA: TGCAGCGTTGAGGAACCGGGCCCGGGGTATGGCTACACCTTC. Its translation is CSVEEPGPGYGYTF.

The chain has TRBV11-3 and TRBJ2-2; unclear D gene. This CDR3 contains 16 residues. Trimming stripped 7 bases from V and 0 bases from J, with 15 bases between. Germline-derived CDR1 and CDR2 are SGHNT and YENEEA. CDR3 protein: CASTNPAPANTGELFF. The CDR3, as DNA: TGTGCCAGCACCAATCCCGCTCCAGCGAACACCGGGGAGCTGTTTTTT.

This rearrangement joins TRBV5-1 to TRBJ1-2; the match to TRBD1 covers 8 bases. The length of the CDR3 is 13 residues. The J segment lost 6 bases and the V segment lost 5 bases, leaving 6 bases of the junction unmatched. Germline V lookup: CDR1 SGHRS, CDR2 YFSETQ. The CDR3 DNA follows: TGCGCCAGCAGGCTACAGGGGGTGGATGGCTACACCTTC. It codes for CASRLQGVDGYTF.

The CDR3 loop is CASVGLAKNIQYF. The CDR3 DNA reads as TGTGCCAGCGTGGGGTTAGCCAAAAACATTCAGTACTTC. The genes are TRBV2 and TRBJ2-4; D ambiguous. This CDR3 contains 13 residues. Trimming removed 8 bases from V and 0 bases from J, with 8 bases in between. Germline V CDR1 and CDR2: SNHLY, FYNNEI.

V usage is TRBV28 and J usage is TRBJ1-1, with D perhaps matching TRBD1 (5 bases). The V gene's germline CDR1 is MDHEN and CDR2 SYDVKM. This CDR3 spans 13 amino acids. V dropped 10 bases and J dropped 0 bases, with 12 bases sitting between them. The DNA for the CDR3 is TGTGCCACCTCGACAGAGATGAACACTGAAGCTTTCTTT. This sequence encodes CATSTEMNTEAFF.

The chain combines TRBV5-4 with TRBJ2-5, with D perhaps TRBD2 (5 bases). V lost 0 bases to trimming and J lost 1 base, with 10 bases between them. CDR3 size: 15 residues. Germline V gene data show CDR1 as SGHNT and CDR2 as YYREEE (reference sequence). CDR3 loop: CASSLGGLAQETQYF. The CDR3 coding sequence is TGTGCCAGCAGCTTGGGAGGGCTCGCCCAAGAGACCCAGTACTTC.

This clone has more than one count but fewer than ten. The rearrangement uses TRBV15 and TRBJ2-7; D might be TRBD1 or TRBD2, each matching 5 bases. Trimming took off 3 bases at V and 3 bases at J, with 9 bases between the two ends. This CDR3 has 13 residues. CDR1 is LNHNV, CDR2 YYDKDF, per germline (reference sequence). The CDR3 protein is CATSRWGNYEQYF. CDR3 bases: TGTGCCACCAGCAGGTGGGGGAACTACGAGCAGTACTTC.

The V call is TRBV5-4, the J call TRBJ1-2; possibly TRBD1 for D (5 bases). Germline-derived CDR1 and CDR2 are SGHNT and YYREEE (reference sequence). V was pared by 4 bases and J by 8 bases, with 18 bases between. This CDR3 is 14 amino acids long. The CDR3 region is CASSPTGGEMGYTF. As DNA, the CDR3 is TGTGCCAGCAGCCCCACCGGAGGGGAGATGGGCTACACCTTC. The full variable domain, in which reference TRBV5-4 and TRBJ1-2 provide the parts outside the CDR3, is ETGVTQSPTHLIKTRGQQVTLRCSSQSGHNTVSWYQQALGQGPQFIFQYYREEENGRGNFPPRFSGLQFPNYSSELNVNALELDDSALYLCASSPTGGEMGYTFGSGTRLTVV.